Listed below are T cell receptor beta chains from one sample, sequenced in a study of blood T cell repertoires in COVID-19. Clones were read by immunoSEQ multiplex PCR, and TCRdb kept only the in-frame ones, dropping some. The sample carries some 45,000 clones, around 90% recorded once. Sequenced material: peripheral blood. The receptor source for this set is a man aged 70 or older with active COVID-19. Both conserved end residues are part of each CDR3. The D gene is left open where the match is weak. The size field is filled for only some rows; it gives once, few, many or a size class.

J gene	clone size	CDR3 length	V gene	D gene	CDR3 protein	CDR3 DNA
TRBJ1-2	-	13	TRBV28	TRBD1	CATRGIGGGRYTF	TGTGCCACCAGGGGGATCGGGGGAGGTCGCTACACCTTC
TRBJ2-2	-	15	TRBV15	-	CATRGGVVWTGELFF	TGTGCCACCAGAGGCGGGGTTGTATGGACCGGGGAGCTGTTTTTT
TRBJ1-5	-	13	TRBV19	-	CASSPGQFQPQHF	TGTGCCAGTAGTCCCGGACAGTTTCAGCCCCAGCATTTT
TRBJ2-5	-	14	TRBV30	TRBD2	CAWSSAGGLETQYF	TGTGCCTGGAGTTCAGCGGGGGGGCTGGAGACCCAGTACTTC
TRBJ1-2	-	15	TRBV4-1	-	CASSQDRVLSGGYTF	TGCGCCAGCAGCCAAGATCGGGTTTTGTCGGGAGGCTACACCTTC
TRBJ1-6	-	15	TRBV27	-	CASRERGSYNSPLHF	TGTGCCAGCAGGGAACGGGGAAGTTATAATTCACCCCTCCACTTT
TRBJ1-6	-	15	TRBV5-4	TRBD1	CASSQPGQGFSPLHF	TGTGCCAGCAGCCAACCGGGACAGGGGTTCTCACCCCTCCACTTT
TRBJ2-3	once	14	TRBV5-4	-	CASSVDQSGTLLYF	TGTGCCAGCAGCGTCGACCAATCCGGGACTCTCCTATATTTT
TRBJ1-5	-	13	TRBV12-3/TRBV12-4	-	CASSPWAGQPQHF	TGTGCCAGCAGCCCGTGGGCGGGTCAGCCCCAGCATTTT
TRBJ1-2	-	15	TRBV6-2/TRBV6-3	TRBD1	CASSYPGQGSRGYTF	TGTGCCAGCAGTTACCCCGGACAGGGCTCTCGAGGCTACACCTTC
TRBJ1-6	-	14	TRBV2	-	CASSPTGYNSPLHF	TGTGCCAGCAGTCCCACGGGTTATAATTCACCCCTCCACTTT
TRBJ2-7	-	15	TRBV11-2	TRBD2	CASSLRLAGYYEQYF	TGTGCCAGCAGCTTACGGCTAGCGGGGTACTACGAGCAGTACTTC
TRBJ2-3	-	14	TRBV5-4	TRBD2	CASKGRGGGDTQYF	TGTGCCAGCAAGGGGCGGGGGGGCGGAGATACGCAGTATTTT
TRBJ2-3	-	17	TRBV24-1	-	CATSDLGGGLPTDTQYF	TGTGCCACCAGTGATTTAGGGGGGGGCCTTCCCACAGATACGCAGTATTTT
TRBJ2-2	-	16	TRBV7-9	TRBD1	CASSQSGTGYTGELFF	TGTGCCAGCAGCCAATCCGGGACAGGGTACACCGGGGAGCTGTTTTTT
TRBJ1-1	-	16	TRBV27	TRBD1	CASSLWAGTGNTEAFF	TGTGCCAGCAGTCTCTGGGCGGGGACAGGGAACACTGAAGCTTTCTTT
TRBJ2-5	-	13	TRBV19	-	CASSTGTVETQYF	TGTGCCAGTAGTACCGGGACTGTAGAGACCCAGTACTTC
TRBJ1-2	-	12	TRBV12-3/TRBV12-4	-	CASSPYRAGYTF	TGTGCCAGCAGTCCTTACAGGGCTGGCTACACCTTC
TRBJ1-1	-	13	TRBV6-5	-	CASTFAGGTEAFF	TGTGCCAGCACTTTTGCCGGGGGCACTGAAGCTTTCTTT
TRBJ1-6	-	15	TRBV5-1	-	CASTPDSRQNSPLHF	TGCGCCAGCACCCCAGACTCGCGGCAGAATTCACCCCTCCACTTT
TRBJ2-5	-	14	TRBV15	-	CATGQRGFGKTQYF	TGTGCCACCGGGCAACGCGGCTTCGGGAAGACCCAGTACTTC
TRBJ1-2	-	11	TRBV30	-	CAWSVRYGYTF	TGTGCCTGGAGTGTCAGATATGGCTACACCTTC
TRBJ1-1	-	14	TRBV6-5	-	CASNLAGRNTEAFF	TGTGCCAGCAATTTAGCGGGCAGGAACACTGAAGCTTTCTTT
TRBJ1-1	-	16	TRBV6-2/TRBV6-3	-	CASSTPGERLNTEAFF	TGTGCCAGCAGTACCCCAGGGGAACGCCTGAACACTGAAGCTTTCTTT
TRBJ1-1	-	16	TRBV19	-	CASSIFWGGRNTEAFF	TGTGCCAGTAGTATTTTTTGGGGGGGGAGGAACACTGAAGCTTTCTTT
TRBJ1-4	-	15	TRBV2	TRBD1	CASREQGATGEKLFF	TGTGCCAGCAGGGAACAGGGGGCAACCGGAGAAAAACTGTTTTTT
TRBJ1-4	-	14	TRBV5-1	TRBD1	CASSWTGGSEKLFF	TGCGCCAGCAGCTGGACAGGTGGTAGTGAAAAACTGTTTTTT
TRBJ1-1	-	12	TRBV29-1	-	CSVAQLNTEAFF	TGCAGCGTTGCTCAGTTGAACACTGAAGCTTTCTTT
TRBJ2-5	-	14	TRBV19	TRBD1	CASSYRGREETQYF	TGTGCCAGTAGTTACAGGGGGCGGGAAGAGACCCAGTACTTC
TRBJ2-2	-	15	TRBV20-1	TRBD2	CSASRGLAVTGELFF	TGCAGTGCTAGTCGGGGACTAGCGGTAACCGGGGAGCTGTTTTTT
TRBJ2-1	-	15	TRBV4-2	TRBD2	CASSQPGLAGNEQFF	TGTGCCAGCAGCCAGCCGGGACTAGCGGGCAATGAGCAGTTCTTC
TRBJ1-6	-	16	TRBV27	TRBD1	CASKTGGRSYNSPLHF	TGTGCCAGCAAGACAGGGGGGAGATCCTATAATTCACCCCTCCACTTT
TRBJ1-1	-	14	TRBV6-5	-	CASRPTGKNTEAFF	TGTGCCAGCAGACCAACAGGGAAGAACACTGAAGCTTTCTTT
TRBJ2-7	-	14	TRBV30	TRBD1	CAWSGGAGGYEQYF	TGTGCCTGGAGTGGGGGCGCAGGGGGCTACGAGCAGTACTTC
TRBJ2-7	-	13	TRBV28	-	CASSLPGSHEQYF	TGTGCCAGCAGTCTTCCGGGATCCCACGAGCAGTACTTC
TRBJ2-1	-	16	TRBV4-1	-	CASSQAGQRGSNEQFF	TGCGCCAGCAGCCAAGCGGGACAGCGGGGGTCGAATGAGCAGTTCTTC
TRBJ2-3	-	13	TRBV29-1	-	CSVEDREAGVQYF	TGCAGCGTTGAAGATAGGGAGGCCGGTGTGCAGTATTTT
TRBJ1-1	-	15	TRBV7-8	TRBD1	CASSPWTGMNTEAFF	TGTGCCAGCAGCCCCTGGACAGGGATGAACACTGAAGCTTTCTTT
TRBJ2-7	-	18	TRBV23-1	TRBD1	CASSQSILGQGPSYEQYF	TGCGCCAGCAGTCAATCGATTCTGGGACAGGGGCCCTCCTACGAGCAGTACTTC
TRBJ2-2	-	16	TRBV28	TRBD2	CASSGAGGLDTGELFF	TGTGCCAGCAGTGGAGCGGGGGGGCTGGACACCGGGGAGCTGTTTTTT